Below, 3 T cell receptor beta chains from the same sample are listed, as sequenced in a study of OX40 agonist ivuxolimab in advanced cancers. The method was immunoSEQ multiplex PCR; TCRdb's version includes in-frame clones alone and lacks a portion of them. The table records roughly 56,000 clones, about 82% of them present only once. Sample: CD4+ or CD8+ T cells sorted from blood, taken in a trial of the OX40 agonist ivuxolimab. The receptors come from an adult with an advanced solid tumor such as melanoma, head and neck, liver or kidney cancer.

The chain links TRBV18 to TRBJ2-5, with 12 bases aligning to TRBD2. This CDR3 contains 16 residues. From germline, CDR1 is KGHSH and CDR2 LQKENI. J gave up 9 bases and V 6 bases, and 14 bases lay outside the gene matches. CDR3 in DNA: TGTGCCAGCTCCCCGCCGGGACTAGCGGGTCAGGGGTCCCAGTACTTC. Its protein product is CASSPPGLAGQGSQYF.

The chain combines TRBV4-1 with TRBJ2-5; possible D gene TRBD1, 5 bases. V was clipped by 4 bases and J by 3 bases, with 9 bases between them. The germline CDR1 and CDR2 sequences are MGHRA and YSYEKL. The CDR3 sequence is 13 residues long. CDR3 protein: CASSPGPEETQYF. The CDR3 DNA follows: TGCGCCAGCAGCCCAGGGCCAGAAGAGACCCAGTACTTC.

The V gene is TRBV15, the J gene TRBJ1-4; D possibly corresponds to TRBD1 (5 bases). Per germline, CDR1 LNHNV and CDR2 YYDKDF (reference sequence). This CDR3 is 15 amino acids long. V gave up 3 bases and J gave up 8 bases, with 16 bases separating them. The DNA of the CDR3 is TGTGCCACCAGCAGCTTCCCGGGACGGGTAGAAAAACTGTTTTTT. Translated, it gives CATSSFPGRVEKLFF.